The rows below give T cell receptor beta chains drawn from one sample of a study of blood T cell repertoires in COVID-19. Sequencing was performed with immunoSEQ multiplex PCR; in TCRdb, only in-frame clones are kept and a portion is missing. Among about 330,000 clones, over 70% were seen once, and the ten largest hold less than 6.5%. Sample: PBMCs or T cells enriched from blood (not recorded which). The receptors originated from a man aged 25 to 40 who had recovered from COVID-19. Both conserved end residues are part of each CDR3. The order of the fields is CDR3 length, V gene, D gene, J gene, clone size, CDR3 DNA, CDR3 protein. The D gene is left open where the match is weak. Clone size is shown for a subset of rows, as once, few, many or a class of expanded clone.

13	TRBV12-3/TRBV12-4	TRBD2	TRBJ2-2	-	TGTGCCAGCCGTAGCGGGTACACCGGGGAGCTGTTTTTT	CASRSGYTGELFF
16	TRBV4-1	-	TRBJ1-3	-	TGCGCCAGCAGCCAAGACCCCGGCAGGGCTGGAAACACCATATATTTT	CASSQDPGRAGNTIYF
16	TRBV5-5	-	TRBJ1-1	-	TGTGCCAGCAGCTTTGAGGTCGGGGGGATGAACACTGAAGCTTTCTTT	CASSFEVGGMNTEAFF
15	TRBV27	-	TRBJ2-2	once	TGTGCCAGCAGTCCACGGGGGGCCCAGAACGGGGAGCTGTTTTTT	CASSPRGAQNGELFF
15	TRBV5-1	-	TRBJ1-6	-	TGCGCCAGCAGCTTGGACAGTCTTACCAATTCACCCCTCCACTTT	CASSLDSLTNSPLHF
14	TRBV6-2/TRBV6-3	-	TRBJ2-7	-	TGTGCCAGCAGTAGGGGCTCCCCATCCTACGAGCAGTACTTC	CASSRGSPSYEQYF
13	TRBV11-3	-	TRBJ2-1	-	TGTGCCAGCAGCCCGGCGGGCTACAATGAGCAGTTCTTC	CASSPAGYNEQFF
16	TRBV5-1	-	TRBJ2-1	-	TGCGCCAGCAGCTTGGATTTCAGGCTCGGTTACAATGAGCAGTTCTTC	CASSLDFRLGYNEQFF
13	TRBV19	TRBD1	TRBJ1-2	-	TGTGCCAGTATAGGGGGCGCGGACTATGGCTACACCTTC	CASIGGADYGYTF
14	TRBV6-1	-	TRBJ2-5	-	TGTGCCAGCAGTGAATGGGGTCCGGGGGAGACCCAGTACTTC	CASSEWGPGETQYF
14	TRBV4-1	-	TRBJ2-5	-	TGCGCCAGCAGTCCCCGCGACAGCCAAGAGACCCAGTACTTC	CASSPRDSQETQYF
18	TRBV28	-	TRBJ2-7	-	TGTGCCAGCAGTTTTTATAGTACACGGGCCGGTCGGGGCTACGAGCAGTACTTC	CASSFYSTRAGRGYEQYF
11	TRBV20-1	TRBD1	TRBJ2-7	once	TGCAGTGGGGACAGGGGAAACGAGCAGTACTTC	CSGDRGNEQYF
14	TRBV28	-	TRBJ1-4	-	TGTGCCAGCAAGCCTTCAGGCCTTAATGAAAAACTGTTTTTT	CASKPSGLNEKLFF
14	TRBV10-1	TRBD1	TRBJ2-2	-	TGCGCCAGTAGACAGGGAATAGGCACCGGGGAGCTGTTTTTT	CASRQGIGTGELFF
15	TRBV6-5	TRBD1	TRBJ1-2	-	TGTGCCAGCAGTCCCGAGGGGGCGCCCTACGGGGGCTACACCTTC	CASSPEGAPYGGYTF
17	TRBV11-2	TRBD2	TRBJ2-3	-	TGTGCCAGCAGCTTAGGGGGTAGCGGGGTCGTTTGGGGTACGCAGTATTTT	CASSLGGSGVVWGTQYF
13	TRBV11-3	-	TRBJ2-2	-	TGTGCCAGCAGCTTTAGCCCCACCGGGGAGCTGTTTTTT	CASSFSPTGELFF
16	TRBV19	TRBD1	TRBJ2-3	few	TGTGCCAGTAGCCGAAACAGGGGGGCTGGTACAGATACGCAGTATTTT	CASSRNRGAGTDTQYF
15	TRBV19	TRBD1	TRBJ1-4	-	TGTGCCAGTAGTCCCCGACAGGGGTTGAATGAAAAACTGTTTTTT	CASSPRQGLNEKLFF
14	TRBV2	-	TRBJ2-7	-	TGTGCCAGCAGGGACAGCCCACTGTCCTACGAGCAGTACTTC	CASRDSPLSYEQYF
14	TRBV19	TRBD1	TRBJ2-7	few	TGTGCCAGTAGCCGATCCGGGACAGGGGCGGAGCAGTACTTC	CASSRSGTGAEQYF
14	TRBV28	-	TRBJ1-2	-	TGTGCCAGTTGGGGCGGGCGGGATAGCTATGGCTACACCTTC	CASWGGRDSYGYTF
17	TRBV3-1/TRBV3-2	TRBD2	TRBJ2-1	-	TGTGCCAGCAGCCAAGGGCTAGCGGGGGGGCTATACAATGAGCAGTTCTTC	CASSQGLAGGLYNEQFF
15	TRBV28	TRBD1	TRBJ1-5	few	TGTGCCAGCAGATATGGACAGGCCTACAATCAGCCCCAGCATTTT	CASRYGQAYNQPQHF